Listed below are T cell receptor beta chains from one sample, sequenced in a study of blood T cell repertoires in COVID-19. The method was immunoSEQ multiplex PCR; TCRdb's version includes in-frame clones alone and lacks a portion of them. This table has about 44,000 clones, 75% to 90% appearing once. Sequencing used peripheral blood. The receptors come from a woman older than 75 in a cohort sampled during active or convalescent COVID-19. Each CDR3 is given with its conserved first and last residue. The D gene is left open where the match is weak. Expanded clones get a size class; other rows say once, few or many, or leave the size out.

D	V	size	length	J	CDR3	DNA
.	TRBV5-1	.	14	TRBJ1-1	CASSDPGGNTEAFF	TGCGCCAGCAGCGACCCGGGGGGGAACACTGAAGCTTTCTTT
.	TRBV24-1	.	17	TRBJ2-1	CATSDLHGTTSYNEQFF	TGTGCCACCAGTGATTTGCACGGGACAACCTCCTACAATGAGCAGTTCTTC
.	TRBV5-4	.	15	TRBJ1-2	CASSPGTTANYGYTF	TGTGCCAGCAGCCCTGGGACAACCGCTAACTATGGCTACACCTTC
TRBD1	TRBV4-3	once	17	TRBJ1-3	CASSQMDRASSGNTIYF	TGCGCCAGCAGCCAAATGGACAGGGCCAGCTCTGGAAACACCATATATTTT
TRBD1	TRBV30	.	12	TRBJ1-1	CAWSDRGGEAFF	TGTGCCTGGAGCGACAGGGGGGGTGAAGCTTTCTTT
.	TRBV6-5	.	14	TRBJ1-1	CASTRRVGNTEAFF	TGTGCCAGCACCCGCAGGGTTGGGAACACTGAAGCTTTCTTT
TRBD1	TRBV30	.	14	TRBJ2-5	CAAARGQGQETQYF	TGTGCCGCTGCCCGGGGACAGGGGCAAGAGACCCAGTACTTC
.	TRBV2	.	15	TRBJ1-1	CASTLLRGRNTEAFF	TGTGCCAGCACTCTCTTGAGGGGGAGGAACACTGAAGCTTTCTTT
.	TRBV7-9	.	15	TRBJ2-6	CASSLGVTGANVLTF	TGTGCCAGCAGCTTAGGCGTAACTGGGGCCAACGTCCTGACTTTC
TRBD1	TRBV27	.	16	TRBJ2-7	CASRPPPGTGYHEQYF	TGTGCCAGCCGCCCACCGCCAGGGACAGGGTACCACGAGCAGTACTTC
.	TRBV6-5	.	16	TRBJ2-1	CASSFVGGGRDNEQFF	TGTGCCAGCAGTTTCGTAGGAGGGGGCAGGGACAATGAGCAGTTCTTC
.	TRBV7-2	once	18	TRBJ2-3	CASSLPLGRHSLTDTQYF	TGTGCCAGCAGCTTACCCCTCGGCAGGCATTCTCTCACAGATACGCAGTATTTT
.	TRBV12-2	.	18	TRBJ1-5	CASRLTDRINYSNQPQHF	TGTGCAAGTCGCCTTACAGACAGGATCAATTATAGCAATCAGCCCCAGCATTTT
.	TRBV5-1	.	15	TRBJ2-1	CASSPDGVSYNEQFF	TGCGCCAGCTCCCCCGACGGGGTCTCCTACAATGAGCAGTTCTTC
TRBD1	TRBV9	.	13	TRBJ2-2	CASNRGIDGELFF	TGTGCCAGCAACAGGGGAATCGACGGGGAGCTGTTTTTT
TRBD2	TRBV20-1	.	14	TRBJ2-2	CSASNREGTGELFF	TGCAGTGCTAGTAATAGGGAGGGAACCGGGGAGCTGTTTTTT
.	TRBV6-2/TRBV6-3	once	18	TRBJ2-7	CASSYELGLNKRFYEQYF	TGTGCCAGCAGTTACGAGCTAGGACTAAACAAAAGATTCTACGAGCAGTACTTC
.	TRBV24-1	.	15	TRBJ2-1	CATSDGLRPYNEQFF	TGTGCCACCAGTGATGGCCTCAGGCCCTACAATGAGCAGTTCTTC
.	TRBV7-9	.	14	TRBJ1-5	CASSKDSSGQPQHF	TGTGCCAGCAGTAAAGACAGTTCAGGACAGCCCCAGCATTTT
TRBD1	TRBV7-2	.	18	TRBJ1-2	CASSLASGQGASDGGYTF	TGTGCCAGCAGCTTAGCGTCCGGACAGGGGGCTTCTGATGGTGGCTACACCTTC
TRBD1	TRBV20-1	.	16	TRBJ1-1	CSASGQGAGRTIDAFF	TGCAGTGCTAGTGGACAGGGGGCCGGACGGACAATTGATGCTTTCTTT
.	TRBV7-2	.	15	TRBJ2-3	CASSFSRGLEDTQYF	TGTGCCAGCAGCTTTTCTAGGGGGTTAGAAGATACGCAGTATTTT
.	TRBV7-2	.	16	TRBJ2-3	CASSLGGVGARDTQYF	TGTGCCAGCAGCTTAGGCGGCGTAGGGGCTAGAGATACGCAGTATTTT
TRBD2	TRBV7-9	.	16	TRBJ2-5	CASSLPGGGGQETQYF	TGTGCCAGCAGCTTACCTGGCGGGGGGGGACAAGAGACCCAGTACTTC
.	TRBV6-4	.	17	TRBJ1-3	CASSATLTPTGGNTIYF	TGTGCCAGCAGTGCCACGTTAACCCCTACGGGGGGAAACACCATATATTTT
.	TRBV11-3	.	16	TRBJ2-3	CASSLRGQTNTDTQYF	TGTGCCAGCAGCTTAAGGGGACAAACGAACACAGATACGCAGTATTTT
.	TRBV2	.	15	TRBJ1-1	CASSLRGGLGTEAFF	TGTGCCAGCAGCCTAAGGGGAGGGCTGGGCACTGAAGCTTTCTTT
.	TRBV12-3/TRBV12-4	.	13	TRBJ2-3	CASSSSGADTQYF	TGTGCCAGCAGTTCTTCCGGAGCTGATACGCAGTATTTT
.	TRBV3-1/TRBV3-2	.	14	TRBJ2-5	CASSQETSRETQYF	TGTGCCAGCAGCCAAGAGACTAGTCGGGAGACCCAGTACTTC